This TCR beta chain was sequenced during a study of CD8+CD57+ T cells in acquired aplastic anemia (dated by TCRdb to the late 2010s). Regarding the study in general: On average, sorted CD4+ and CD8+ cells yielded around 3.5 ug of extracted DNA, with a range of roughly 0.18 to 27.4 ug. For healthy donor samples, the average read count was about 9.9 million for CD4+ cells and roughly 12 million for CD8+ cells.

This clonotype has a count of ten or more. No antigen is known for it. No base-level quality is on record; no much larger clone is a single base apart. What the authors observed across the whole study: CD8+ Simpson's diversity did not differ significantly between patients and healthy controls (P=0.060). Twenty-nine CD8+ CDR3 sequences were found to be shared between patients and controls, but these sequences appeared to be highly expressed in patients and within the immunodominant clones of the patients.

TCR repertoires of sorted CD4+ and CD8+ blood T cells from severe aplastic anemia patients and healthy subjects were deep-sequenced in the study. Ficoll-Paque density gradient centrifugation was used to isolate peripheral blood mononuclear cells. Before DNA extraction, CD4+ and CD8+ T cells were sorted by FACS or by magnetic beads. Genomic DNA was used as template for profiling of TCR beta VDJ combinations and CDR3 sequences. An Illumina HiSeq 2000 was used for TCR repertoire sequencing. Per the source publication's procedure: TRBV/TRBJ rearrangement plots, CDR3 size and DJ length profiles, and Simpson's diversity index were used to assess repertoires. The immunodominant clone was defined as the most abundant DNA sequence in deep sequencing data. CDR3 amino acid sequences were checked for sharing across subjects and were also compared against the VDJdb database and published repertoires. In-frame beta chains were kept once TCRdb had trimmed the public reads at Q25 with fastp and called clones with MiXCR. A single entry per CDR3 protein holds the most common genes and DNA from its merged rows. The V and J calls follow TCRdb's processing rather than the paper's. The sample contains 100,000 to 150,000 distinct CDR3 sequences, 48% of them found a single time. The top ten constitute about 2.3% of the sample.

From cysteine to phenylalanine, the CDR3 is 15 amino acids long. Only the CDR3 region is kept as DNA, spanning 45 bases read in frame from base 1. CDR1 is given as SGHDT and CDR2 as YYEEEE, both from the germline V gene. Relative to germline, V is 2 bases shorter and J is 1 base shorter, with 12 bases between their ends. The chain uses TRBV5-6 and TRBJ1-1; no D gene is confidently identified. This TCR was recovered from a human donor in good health, serving as a control. Source material: sorted CD4+, CD8+, or CD8+CD57+ T cells (not recorded which) from PBMCs. CDR3 loop: CASSLFRAGNTEAFF. In nucleotides, the sequence is TGTGCCAGCAGCTTATTTCGGGCGGGGAACACTGAAGCTTTCTTT.